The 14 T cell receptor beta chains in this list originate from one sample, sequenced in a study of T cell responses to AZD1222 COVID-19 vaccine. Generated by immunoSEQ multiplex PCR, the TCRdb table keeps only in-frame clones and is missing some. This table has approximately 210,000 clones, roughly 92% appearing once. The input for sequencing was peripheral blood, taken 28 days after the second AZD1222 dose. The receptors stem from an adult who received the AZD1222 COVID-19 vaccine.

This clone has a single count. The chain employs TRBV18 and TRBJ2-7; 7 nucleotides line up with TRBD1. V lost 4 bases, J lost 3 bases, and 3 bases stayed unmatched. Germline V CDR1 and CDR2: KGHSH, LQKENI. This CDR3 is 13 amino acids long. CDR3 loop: CASSQGADYEQYF. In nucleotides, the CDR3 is TGTGCCAGCTCACAGGGGGCTGACTACGAGCAGTACTTC.

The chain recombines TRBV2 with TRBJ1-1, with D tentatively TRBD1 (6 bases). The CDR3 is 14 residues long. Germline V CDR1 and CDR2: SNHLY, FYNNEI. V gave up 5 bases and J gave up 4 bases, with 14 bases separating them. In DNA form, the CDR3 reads TGTGCCAGCAGTCCCAGACAGGTTGTCACTGAAGCTTTCTTT. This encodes CASSPRQVVTEAFF.

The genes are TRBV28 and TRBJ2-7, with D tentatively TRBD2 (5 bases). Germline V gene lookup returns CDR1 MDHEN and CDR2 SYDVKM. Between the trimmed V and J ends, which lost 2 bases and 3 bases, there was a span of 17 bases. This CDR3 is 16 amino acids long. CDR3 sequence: CASSLTPGERYYEQYF. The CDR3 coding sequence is TGTGCCAGCAGTTTAACCCCCGGGGAGCGGTACTACGAGCAGTACTTC.

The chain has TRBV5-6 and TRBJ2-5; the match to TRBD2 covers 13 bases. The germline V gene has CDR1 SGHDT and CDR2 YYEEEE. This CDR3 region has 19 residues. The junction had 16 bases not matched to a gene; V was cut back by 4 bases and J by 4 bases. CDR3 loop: CASSRGLAGDPRLGETQYF. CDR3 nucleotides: TGTGCCAGCAGCCGCGGACTAGCGGGGGACCCTCGTTTGGGAGAGACCCAGTACTTC.

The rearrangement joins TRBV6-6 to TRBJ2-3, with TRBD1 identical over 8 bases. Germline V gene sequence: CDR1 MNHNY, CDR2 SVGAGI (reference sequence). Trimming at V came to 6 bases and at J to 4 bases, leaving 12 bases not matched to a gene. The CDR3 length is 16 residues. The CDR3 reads CASSQGATKFPDTQYF. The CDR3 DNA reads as TGTGCCAGCAGCCAGGGGGCTACGAAGTTCCCAGATACGCAGTATTTT.

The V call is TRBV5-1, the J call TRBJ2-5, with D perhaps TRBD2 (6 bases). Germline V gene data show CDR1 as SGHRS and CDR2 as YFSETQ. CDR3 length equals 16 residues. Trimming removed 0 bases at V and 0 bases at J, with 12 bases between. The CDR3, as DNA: TGCGCCAGCAGCTTGGGGGCGGGGAAGTACCAAGAGACCCAGTACTTC. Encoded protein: CASSLGAGKYQETQYF.

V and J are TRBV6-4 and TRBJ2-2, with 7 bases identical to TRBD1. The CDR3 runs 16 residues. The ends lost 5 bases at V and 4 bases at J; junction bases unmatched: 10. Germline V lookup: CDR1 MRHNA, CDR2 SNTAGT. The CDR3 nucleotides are TGTGCCAGCAGTTCGCAGGGGGTTCGGTCCACCGGGGAGCTGTTTTTT. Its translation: CASSSQGVRSTGELFF.

For the CDR3, the DNA is TGTGCCAGCAGTTACCTAGCGGGAGGGGCAGATACGCAGTATTTT. It is translated as CASSYLAGGADTQYF. The chain recombines TRBV28 with TRBJ2-3; 12 nucleotides align to TRBD2. This CDR3 region has 15 residues. The ends lost 4 bases at V and 4 bases at J; junction bases unmatched: 3. The germline V gene encodes CDR1 MDHEN and CDR2 SYDVKM.

The CDR3 loop reads CASSPPTGRDTEAFF. For the CDR3, the DNA is TGTGCCAGCAGCCCTCCGACAGGGCGCGACACTGAAGCTTTCTTT. The J gene is TRBJ1-1, the V gene TRBV5-4, with 7 bases aligning to TRBD1. The CDR3 covers 15 residues. Looked up from germline, CDR1 is SGHNT and CDR2 is YYREEE (reference sequence). V lost 4 bases, J lost 3 bases, and 9 bases stayed unmatched.

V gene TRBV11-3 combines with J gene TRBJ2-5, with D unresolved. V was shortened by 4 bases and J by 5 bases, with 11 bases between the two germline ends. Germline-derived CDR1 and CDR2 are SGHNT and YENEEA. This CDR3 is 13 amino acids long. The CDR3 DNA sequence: TGTGCCAGCAGCTCCATCGACTCCGAGACCCAGTACTTC. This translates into CASSSIDSETQYF.

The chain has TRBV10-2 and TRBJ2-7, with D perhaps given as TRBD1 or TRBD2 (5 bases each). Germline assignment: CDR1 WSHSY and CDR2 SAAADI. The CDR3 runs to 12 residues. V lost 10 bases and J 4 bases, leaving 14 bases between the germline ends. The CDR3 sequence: CATEGPNYEQYF. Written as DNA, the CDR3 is TGCGCCACCGAGGGACCTAATTACGAGCAGTACTTC.

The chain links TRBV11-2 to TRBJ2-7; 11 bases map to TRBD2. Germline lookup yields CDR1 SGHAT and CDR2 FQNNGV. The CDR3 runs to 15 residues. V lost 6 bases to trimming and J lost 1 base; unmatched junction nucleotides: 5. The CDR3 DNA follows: TGTGCCAGCAGGTCTAGCGGGAGGTGGTCCTACGAGCAGTACTTC. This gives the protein CASRSSGRWSYEQYF.

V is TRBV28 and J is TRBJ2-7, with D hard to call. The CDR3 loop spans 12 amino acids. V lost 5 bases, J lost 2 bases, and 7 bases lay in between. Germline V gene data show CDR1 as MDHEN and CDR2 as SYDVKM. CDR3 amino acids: CASSLQAYEQYF. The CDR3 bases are TGTGCCAGCAGTCTCCAGGCCTACGAGCAGTACTTC.

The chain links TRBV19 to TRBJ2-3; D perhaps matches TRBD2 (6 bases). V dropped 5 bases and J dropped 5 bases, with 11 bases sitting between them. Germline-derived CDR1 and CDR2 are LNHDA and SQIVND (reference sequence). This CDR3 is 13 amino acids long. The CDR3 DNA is TGTGCCAGTAGTCGCGGGATGGGAGATACGCAGTATTTT. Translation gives CASSRGMGDTQYF. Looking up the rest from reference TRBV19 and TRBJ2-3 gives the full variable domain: DGGITQSPKYLFRKEGQNVTLSCEQNLNHDAMYWYRQDPGQGLRLIYYSQIVNDFQKGDIAEGYSVSREKKESFPLTVTSAQKNPTAFYLCASSRGMGDTQYFGPGTRLTVL.